The next 25 T cell receptor beta chains were all read from a single sample in a study of blood T cell repertoires in COVID-19. TCRdb's table, derived via immunoSEQ multiplex PCR, lists solely in-frame clones and lacks some. The repertoire has 350,000 to 450,000 clones, more than 85% of them found once; the top ten carry about 0.9%. Sequencing input: PBMCs or T cells enriched from blood (not recorded which). All receptors derive from a woman aged 40 to 55 who had been exposed to COVID-19.

The chain has TRBV3-1 (or the pseudogene TRBV3-2) and TRBJ1-1; D is undetermined. V lost 6 bases to trimming and J lost 4 bases, with 15 bases between them. The CDR3 length is 14 residues. Per the germline V gene, CDR1 is LGHDT and CDR2 is YNNKEL (reference sequence). CDR3 bases: TGTGCCAGCAGTCCGACGGGGAGGCTCACTGAAGCTTTCTTT. This gives the protein CASSPTGRLTEAFF.

The chain recombines TRBV6-6 with TRBJ1-1, with TRBD1 identical over 11 bases. V shed 6 bases, J shed 1 base, and the junction held 4 bases outside the gene matches. The CDR3 is 15 residues long. CDR1 MNHNY and CDR2 SVGAGI come from the germline V gene (reference sequence). The CDR3: CASRDRGRENTEAFF. The CDR3 DNA sequence: TGTGCCAGCAGGGACAGGGGGCGCGAGAACACTGAAGCTTTCTTT.

This chain connects TRBV7-9 to TRBJ2-3, with 8 positions matching TRBD2. Per the germline V gene, CDR1 is SEHNR and CDR2 is FQNEAQ (reference sequence). Trimming removed 5 bases from V and 6 bases from J; junction bases left unmatched: 7. The CDR3 runs to 14 residues. CDR3: CASSAGRAEDTQYF. CDR3 in DNA: TGTGCCAGCAGCGCCGGGAGGGCCGAGGATACGCAGTATTTT.

V gene TRBV12-3 or TRBV12-4 combines with J gene TRBJ2-7; maybe TRBD1 (6 bases). V was trimmed by 6 bases and J by 4 bases, leaving 13 bases between them. The length of the CDR3 is 13 residues. The CDR3 reads CASRLQGNYEQYF. The CDR3 nucleotides are TGTGCCAGCAGACTTCAGGGGAATTACGAGCAGTACTTC.

The chain joins TRBV30 to TRBJ1-3; D not certain. CDR3 length: 12 residues. The germline gives CDR1 GTSNPN, CDR2 SVGIG (reference sequence). V shed 0 bases and J shed 4 bases, with 4 bases lying between them. The chain's CDR3 is CAWSVYGNTIYF. CDR3 sequence (DNA): TGTGCCTGGAGTGTCTACGGAAACACCATATATTTT.

Here the CDR3 reads CASSKEFGETQYF. DNA of the CDR3: TGTGCCAGCAGTAAGGAGTTCGGGGAGACCCAGTACTTC. The rearrangement joins TRBV6-4 to TRBJ2-5; D gene ambiguous. Per germline, CDR1 MRHNA and CDR2 SNTAGT. The CDR3 has 13 amino acids. V gave up 5 bases and J gave up 5 bases, with 12 bases separating them.

The gene calls are TRBV24-1 and TRBJ1-2; a possible D gene is TRBD1 (6 bases). The CDR3 loop spans 14 amino acids. Germline V lookup: CDR1 KGHDR, CDR2 SFDVKD. V lost 5 bases and J lost 8, with 17 bases in between. The DNA of the CDR3 is TGTGCCACCAGTGCTGGCAGGGGCCTAGGAGGCTACACCTTC. Encoded protein: CATSAGRGLGGYTF.

This clone was seen just once. An end of the junction does not agree with germline; a read error may underlie this. The V and J genes are TRBV11-3 and TRBJ2-3, with TRBD2 identical over 9 bases. In germline, CDR1 is SGHNT, CDR2 YENEEA. The CDR3 totals 15 residues. The CDR3 sequence: CASRSTGTSKDTQYF. The CDR3 bases are TGTGCCAGCAGGAGTACCGGGACTAGCAAAGATACGCAGTATTTT.

The chain employs TRBV7-2 and TRBJ1-5, with a weak D call TRBD1 (6 bases). Looked up from germline, CDR1 is SGHTA and CDR2 is FQGNSA. The CDR3 covers 14 residues. V shed 3 bases and J shed 0 bases, with 6 bases lying between them. CDR3 loop: CASSFRGSNQPQHF. As DNA, the CDR3 is TGTGCCAGCAGCTTCAGGGGTAGCAATCAGCCCCAGCATTTT.

This clone was seen a single time. The chain joins TRBV30 to TRBJ2-2; TRBD2 matches 7 bases. The CDR3 length is 14 residues. The germline CDR1 and CDR2 sequences are GTSNPN and SVGIG (reference sequence). V was clipped by 0 bases and J by 5 bases; unmatched bases: 3. CDR3 DNA sequence: TGTGCCTGGAGTGTGATTAGCGGGACCGGGGAGCTGTTTTTT. It translates to CAWSVISGTGELFF.

This clone occurred many times. V gene TRBV21-1 combines with J gene TRBJ2-7; the table's D call, TRBD2, was not checked against the DNA. TRBV21-1 is a recognized pseudogene. This CDR3 contains 17 residues. The CDR3 protein is CASSKEGTSGRGNEQYF. The CDR3 region has the DNA TGTGCCAGCAGCAAAGAAGGGACTAGCGGGAGGGGCAACGAGCAGTACTTC.

The chain combines TRBV7-2 with TRBJ1-2, with D unresolved. CDR3 length: 13 amino acids. V was trimmed by 5 bases and J by 7 bases, leaving 14 bases between them. CDR1 SGHTA and CDR2 FQGNSA come from the germline V gene. CDR3 in DNA: TGTGCCAGCAGCCCTAACCCCATGGTTGGCTACACCTTC. Residues: CASSPNPMVGYTF.

The chain is built from TRBV5-4 and TRBJ1-4, with 7 nucleotides matching TRBD1. Unmatched junction bases numbered 13, after V lost 9 bases and J lost 5 bases. The CDR3 runs 15 residues. The germline CDR1 and CDR2 sequences are SGHNT and YYREEE (reference sequence). Here the CDR3 reads CATSTAGGQNEKLFF. In nucleotides, the CDR3 is TGTGCCACCTCGACCGCAGGGGGTCAAAATGAAAAACTGTTTTTT.

This chain links TRBV29-1 with TRBJ1-1, with a weak D call TRBD1 (5 bases). Per the germline V gene, CDR1 is SQVTM and CDR2 is ANQGSEA. The CDR3 runs 12 residues. V was trimmed by 6 bases and J by 2 bases, leaving 10 bases between them. CDR3 in amino acids: CSVHQGNTEAFF. Here the CDR3 DNA reads TGCAGCGTGCATCAGGGAAACACTGAAGCTTTCTTT. Full variable domain (missing parts from reference TRBV29-1 and TRBJ1-1): SAVISQKPSRDICQRGTSLTIQCQVDSQVTMMFWYRQQPGQSLTLIATANQGSEATYESGFVIDKFPISRPNLTFSTLTVSNMSPEDSSIYLCSVHQGNTEAFFGQGTRLTVV.

The CDR3 DNA follows: TGTGCCAGTAGGAGGACAGCCTTGGGAACTAATGAAAAACTGTTTTTT. Translated, it gives CASRRTALGTNEKLFF. The chain employs TRBV19 and TRBJ1-4, with a possible D match to TRBD1 (6 bases). Germline assignment: CDR1 LNHDA and CDR2 SQIVND (reference sequence). V was trimmed by 6 bases and J by 1 base, leaving 15 bases between them. This CDR3 spans 16 amino acids.

The chain couples TRBV29-1 to TRBJ1-1, with D unclear. The CDR3 covers 11 residues. Germline V CDR1 and CDR2: SQVTM, ANQGSEA. Trimming cost V 8 bases and J 8 bases, with 15 bases left between them. Here the CDR3 reads CSPWVSGEAFF. CDR3 nucleotides: TGCAGCCCCTGGGTATCGGGGGAAGCTTTCTTT. Full variable domain (outside the CDR3, taken from reference TRBV29-1 and TRBJ1-1): SAVISQKPSRDICQRGTSLTIQCQVDSQVTMMFWYRQQPGQSLTLIATANQGSEATYESGFVIDKFPISRPNLTFSTLTVSNMSPEDSSIYLCSPWVSGEAFFGQGTRLTVV.

The gene calls are TRBV9 and TRBJ1-1; 8 nucleotides align to TRBD1. Germline lookup yields CDR1 SGDLS and CDR2 YYNGEE. V was pared by 4 bases and J by 7 bases, with 12 bases of the junction left unmatched. CDR3 length: 15 amino acids. The CDR3 DNA follows: TGTGCCAGCAGCTCGGACCAGGGGGCGGCGGGTGAAGCTTTCTTT. This sequence encodes CASSSDQGAAGEAFF.

This chain joins TRBV10-1 and TRBJ2-6; D is undetermined. This CDR3 has 15 residues. CDR1 is WNHNN and CDR2 is SYGVQD in the germline V gene (reference sequence). The V gene lost 4 bases and the J gene lost 3 bases, with 10 bases spanning the gap. CDR3 nucleotide sequence: TGCGCCAGCAGTGCTCGGGTCTTTGGGGCCAACGTCCTGACTTTC. Amino acid sequence: CASSARVFGANVLTF.

This chain connects TRBV7-9 to TRBJ2-1; D is uncertain. CDR1 SEHNR and CDR2 FQNEAQ come from the germline V gene (reference sequence). This CDR3 comprises 16 residues. Trimming cost V 1 base and J 0 bases, with 10 bases left between them. In DNA form, the CDR3 reads TGTGCCAGCAGCTTAGAGCTCCCGAGCTCCTACAATGAGCAGTTCTTC. This sequence encodes CASSLELPSSYNEQFF. Full variable domain (missing parts from reference TRBV7-9 and TRBJ2-1): DTGVSQNPRHKITKRGQNVTFRCDPISEHNRLYWYRQTLGQGPEFLTYFQNEAQLEKSRLLSDRFSAERPKGSFSTLEIQRTEQGDSAMYLCASSLELPSSYNEQFFGPGTRLTVL.

The rearrangement links TRBV5-4 to TRBJ2-1; 7 nucleotides match TRBD2. V was pared by 4 bases and J by 8 bases, with 15 bases of the junction left unmatched. Per the germline V gene, CDR1 is SGHNT and CDR2 is YYREEE (reference sequence). CDR3 size: 16 residues. In nucleotides, the CDR3 is TGTGCCAGCAGCCCGAGGGTGGGCGGGAGTAAGGATGAGCAGTTCTTC. It yields the protein CASSPRVGGSKDEQFF.

The chain is built from TRBV5-1 and TRBJ1-4; no clear D gene. The V end lost 0 bases, the J end lost 0 bases, and 9 bases lay between the germline ends. Germline CDR1 SGHRS, CDR2 YFSETQ. The CDR3 has 16 amino acids. In nucleotides, the CDR3 is TGCGCCAGCAGCTTGGGAGCCCCCGCAACTAATGAAAAACTGTTTTTT. Its translation is CASSLGAPATNEKLFF.

On this clone itself: Other nucleotide sequences from this sample produce the same CDR3. The CDR3 protein is CASSVAGSGNTIYF. Here the CDR3 DNA reads TGTGCCAGCAGCGTAGCAGGGTCTGGAAACACCATATATTTT. The chain couples TRBV9 to TRBJ1-3; D perhaps matches TRBD1 (5 bases). Per the germline V gene, CDR1 is SGDLS and CDR2 is YYNGEE. Between the trimmed V and J ends, which lost 0 bases and 1 base, there was a span of 5 bases. The CDR3 is 14 amino acids.

J is TRBJ1-1 and V is TRBV15, with D possibly TRBD1 on 5 matching bases. V was cut by 3 bases and J by 4 bases, with 6 bases left in between. The CDR3 totals 12 residues. CDR1 is LNHNV, CDR2 YYDKDF, per germline (reference sequence). The CDR3 region is CATSSRATEAFF. The CDR3 DNA is TGTGCCACCAGCAGCAGGGCCACTGAAGCTTTCTTT. Together with reference TRBV15 and TRBJ1-1, the CDR3 gives the full variable domain: DAMVIQNPRYQVTQFGKPVTLSCSQTLNHNVMYWYQQKSSQAPKLLFHYYDKDFNNEADTPDNFQSRRPNTSFCFLDIRSPGLGDTAMYLCATSSRATEAFFGQGTRLTVV.

The CDR3 reads CASSSQGMTNEKLFF. In DNA, the CDR3 is TGTGCCAGCAGCTCCCAGGGGATGACTAATGAAAAACTGTTTTTT. This chain joins TRBV7-2 and TRBJ1-4; TRBD1 is a possible D gene (6 bases). The CDR3 has 15 residues. Trimming removed 4 bases at V and 2 bases at J, with 11 bases between. Germline values: CDR1 SGHTA, CDR2 FQGNSA.

CDR3 sequence reads: CATSRVDRGLGNTIYF. The CDR3 region has the DNA TGTGCCACCAGCAGAGTAGACAGGGGGCTTGGAAACACCATATATTTT. The chain employs TRBV15 and TRBJ1-3; 10 bases are shared with TRBD1. Germline loops: CDR1 LNHNV, CDR2 YYDKDF (reference sequence). Germline trimming cut 1 base from V and 3 bases from J; bases unmatched to any gene: 3. The CDR3 runs to 16 residues.